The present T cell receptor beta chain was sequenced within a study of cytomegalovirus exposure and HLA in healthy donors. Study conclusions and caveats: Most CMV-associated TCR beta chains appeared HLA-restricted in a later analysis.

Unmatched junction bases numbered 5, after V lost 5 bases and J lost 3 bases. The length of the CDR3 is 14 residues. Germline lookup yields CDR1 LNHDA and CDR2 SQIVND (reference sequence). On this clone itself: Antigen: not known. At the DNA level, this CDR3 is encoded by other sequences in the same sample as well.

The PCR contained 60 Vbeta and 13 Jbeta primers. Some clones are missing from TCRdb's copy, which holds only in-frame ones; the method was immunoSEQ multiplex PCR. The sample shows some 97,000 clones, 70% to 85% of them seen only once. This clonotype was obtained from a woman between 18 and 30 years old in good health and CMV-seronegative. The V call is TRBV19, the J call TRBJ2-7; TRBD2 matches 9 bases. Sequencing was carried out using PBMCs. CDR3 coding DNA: TGTGCCAGTAGTTGGCGGGGGGGAGACTACGAGCAGTACTTC. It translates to CASSWRGGDYEQYF.